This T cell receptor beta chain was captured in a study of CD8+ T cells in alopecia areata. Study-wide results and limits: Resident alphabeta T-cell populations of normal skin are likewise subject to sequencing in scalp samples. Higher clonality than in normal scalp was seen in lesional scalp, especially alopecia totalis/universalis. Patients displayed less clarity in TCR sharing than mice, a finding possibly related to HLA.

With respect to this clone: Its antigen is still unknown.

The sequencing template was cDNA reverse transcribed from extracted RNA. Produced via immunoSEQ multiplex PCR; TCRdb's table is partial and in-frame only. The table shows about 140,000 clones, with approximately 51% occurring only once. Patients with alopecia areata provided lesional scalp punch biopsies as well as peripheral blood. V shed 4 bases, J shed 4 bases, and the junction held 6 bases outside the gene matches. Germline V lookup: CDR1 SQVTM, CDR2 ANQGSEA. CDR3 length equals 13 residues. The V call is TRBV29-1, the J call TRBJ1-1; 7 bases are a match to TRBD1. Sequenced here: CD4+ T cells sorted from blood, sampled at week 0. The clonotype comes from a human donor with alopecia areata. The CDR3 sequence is CSVAGTVITEAFF. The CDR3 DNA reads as TGCAGCGTTGCCGGGACAGTCATCACTGAAGCTTTCTTT.